The following is a TCR beta chain sequence with its context. These data originate in a study of blood T cell repertoires in COVID-19. This CDR3 is 16 amino acids long. V dropped 5 bases and J dropped 2; count of bases not matched to a gene: 9. CDR1 and CDR2 from the germline V gene are SGHTA and FQGNSA. The authors' processing: From reference gene primer amplification, estimates of nucleated cell counts were derived. The repertoire was sequenced with immunoSEQ multiplex PCR; TCRdb's copy has only in-frame clones and lacks some. The D gene and trimming were derived from the DNA, and the V and J assignments and clone size from that table. The data hold roughly 150,000 clones, with roughly 80% observed a single time.

Sequenced input: peripheral blood. The rearrangement links TRBV7-2 to TRBJ1-5; 7 bases match TRBD1. This receptor was obtained from an elderly woman with acute or convalescent COVID-19. The CDR3 DNA follows: TGTGCCAGCAGCAACCCGGGACAGCTCCGCAATCAGCCCCAGCATTTT. This codes for CASSNPGQLRNQPQHF.